This T cell receptor beta chain was found in a study of shared clonotypes between healthy human individuals. The CDR3 totals 19 residues. CDR1 is SGHAT and CDR2 is FQNNGV in the germline V gene. The ends lost 5 bases at V and 6 bases at J; junction bases unmatched: 20. Some clones are missing from TCRdb's copy, which holds only in-frame ones; the method was immunoSEQ multiplex PCR. The table records approximately 640,000 clones, 72% of them present only once. This clone was seen more than once but under ten times. All donors were Caucasian adults living in Nashville, Tennessee. The V and J genes are TRBV11-2 and TRBJ1-4; 8 bases fit TRBD1. What was sequenced was memory CD4+ T cells sorted from blood. Stated subset: CD45RA-negative fraction. The origin of this receptor is a woman in her 30s in good health. CDR3 bases: TGTGCCAGCAGCCCCCATCACGAGATCGACAGGGGTCGGGATGAAAAACTGTTTTTT. Translating gives CASSPHHEIDRGRDEKLFF.